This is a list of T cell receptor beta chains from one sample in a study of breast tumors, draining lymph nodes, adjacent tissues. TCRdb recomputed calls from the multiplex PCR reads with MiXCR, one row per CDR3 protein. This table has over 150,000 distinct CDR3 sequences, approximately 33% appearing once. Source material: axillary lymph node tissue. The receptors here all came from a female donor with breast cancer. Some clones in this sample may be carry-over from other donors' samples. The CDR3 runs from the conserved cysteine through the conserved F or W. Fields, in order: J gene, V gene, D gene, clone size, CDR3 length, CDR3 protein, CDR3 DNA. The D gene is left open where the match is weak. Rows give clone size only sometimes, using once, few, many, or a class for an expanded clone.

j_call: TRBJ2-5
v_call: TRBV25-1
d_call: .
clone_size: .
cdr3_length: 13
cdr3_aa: CASVKTQGETQYF
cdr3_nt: TGTGCCAGCGTTAAAACGCAAGGGGAGACCCAGTACTTC

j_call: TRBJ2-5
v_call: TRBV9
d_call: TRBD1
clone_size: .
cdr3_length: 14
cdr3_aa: CASSAGTGEETQYF
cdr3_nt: TGTGCCAGCAGCGCAGGGACAGGGGAGGAGACCCAGTACTTC

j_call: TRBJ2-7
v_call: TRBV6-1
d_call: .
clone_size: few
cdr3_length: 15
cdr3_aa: CASSQKKGAAYEQYF
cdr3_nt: TGTGCCAGCAGTCAGAAAAAGGGAGCCGCCTACGAGCAGTACTTC

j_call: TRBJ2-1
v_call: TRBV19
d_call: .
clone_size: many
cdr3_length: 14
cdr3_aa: CASSIWGHRDEQFF
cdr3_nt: TGTGCCAGTAGTATATGGGGACACAGAGATGAGCAGTTCTTC

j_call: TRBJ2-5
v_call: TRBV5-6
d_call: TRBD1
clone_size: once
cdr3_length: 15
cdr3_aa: CASSPRGQVEETQYF
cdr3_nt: TGTGCCAGCAGCCCCCGGGGACAGGTTGAGGAGACCCAGTACTTC

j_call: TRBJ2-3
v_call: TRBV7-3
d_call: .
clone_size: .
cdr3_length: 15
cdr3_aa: CASSLNWNPTDTQYF
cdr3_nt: TGTGCCAGCAGCTTAAACTGGAACCCAACAGATACGCAGTATTTT

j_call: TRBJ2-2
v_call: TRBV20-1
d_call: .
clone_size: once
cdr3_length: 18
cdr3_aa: CSAPGQGPGGGGTGELFF
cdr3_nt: TGCAGTGCTCCTGGACAGGGTCCGGGCGGGGGGGGCACCGGGGAGCTGTTTTTT

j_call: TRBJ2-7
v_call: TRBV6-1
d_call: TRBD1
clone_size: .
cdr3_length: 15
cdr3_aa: CASRGPGQGFNEQYF
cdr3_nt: TGTGCCAGCAGGGGGCCGGGACAGGGGTTTAACGAGCAGTACTTC

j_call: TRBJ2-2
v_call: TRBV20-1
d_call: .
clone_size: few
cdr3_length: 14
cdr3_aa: CSARGQRSTGELFF
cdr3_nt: TGCAGTGCTAGAGGGCAGAGAAGCACCGGGGAGCTGTTCTTT

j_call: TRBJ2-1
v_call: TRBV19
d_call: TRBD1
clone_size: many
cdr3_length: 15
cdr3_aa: CASSIMGQVYNEQFF
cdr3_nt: TGTGCCAGTAGTATAATGGGACAGGTGTACAATGAGCAGTTCTTC

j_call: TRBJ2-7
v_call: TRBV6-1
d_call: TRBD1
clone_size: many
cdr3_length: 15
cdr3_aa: CASRGSGTGKDEQYF
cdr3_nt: TGTGCCAGCAGAGGGTCCGGGACAGGGAAGGACGAGCAGTACTTC

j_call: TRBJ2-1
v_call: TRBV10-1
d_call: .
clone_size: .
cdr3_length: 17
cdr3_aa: CASSEGWDLGTYNEQFF
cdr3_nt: TGCGCCAGCAGTGAGGGATGGGACCTAGGGACCTACAATGAGCAGTTCTTC

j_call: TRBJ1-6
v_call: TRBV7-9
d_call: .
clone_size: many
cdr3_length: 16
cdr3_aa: CASSLGGAGLGSPLHF
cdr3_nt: TGTGCCAGCAGCTTAGGAGGGGCCGGACTGGGTTCACCCCTCCACTTT

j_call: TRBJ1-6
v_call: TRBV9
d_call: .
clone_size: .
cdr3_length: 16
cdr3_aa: CASSLSQGGGESPLHF
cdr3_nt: TGTGCCAGCAGCCTCAGTCAGGGCGGGGGGGAATCACCCCTCCACTTT

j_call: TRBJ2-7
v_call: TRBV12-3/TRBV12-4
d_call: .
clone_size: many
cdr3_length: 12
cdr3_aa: CASSTHTYEQYF
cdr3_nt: TGTGCCAGCAGTACTCACACCTACGAGCAGTACTTC

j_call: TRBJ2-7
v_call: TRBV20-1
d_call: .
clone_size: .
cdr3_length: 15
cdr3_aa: CSAWGGGTTSYEQYF
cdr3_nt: TGCAGTGCTTGGGGTGGGGGGACCACCTCCTACGAGCAGTACTTC

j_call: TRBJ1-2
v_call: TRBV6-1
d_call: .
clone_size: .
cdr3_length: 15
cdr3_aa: CASSQDNTQNYGYTF
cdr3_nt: TGTGCCAGCAGTCAAGACAACACACAGAACTATGGCTACACCTTC

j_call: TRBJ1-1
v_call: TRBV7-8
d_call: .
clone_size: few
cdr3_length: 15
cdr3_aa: CASSLGSMGYTEAFF
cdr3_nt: TGTGCCAGCAGCTTAGGGAGCATGGGGTACACTGAAGCTTTCTTT

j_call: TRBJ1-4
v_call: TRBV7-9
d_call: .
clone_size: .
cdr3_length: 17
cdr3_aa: CASSFGGGGARPGKTVF
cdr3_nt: TGTGCCAGCAGCTTTGGCGGGGGGGGGGCGAGACCGGGGAAAACTGTTTTT

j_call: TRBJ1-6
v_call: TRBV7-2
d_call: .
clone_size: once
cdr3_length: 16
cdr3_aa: CASSPRGNRVSSPLHF
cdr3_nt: TGTGCCAGCAGCCCAAGGGGAAATCGGGTTAGTTCACCCCTCCACTTT

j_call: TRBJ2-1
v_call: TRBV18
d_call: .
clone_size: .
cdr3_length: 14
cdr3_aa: CASSPGAGNNGQFF
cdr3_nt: TGTGCCAGCTCACCTGGGGCCGGGAACAATGGGCAGTTCTTC

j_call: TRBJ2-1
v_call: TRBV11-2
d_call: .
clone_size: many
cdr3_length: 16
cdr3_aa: CASSLMGPSSYNEQFF
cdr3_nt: TGTGCCAGCAGCTTAATGGGCCCCAGCTCCTACAATGAGCAGTTCTTC

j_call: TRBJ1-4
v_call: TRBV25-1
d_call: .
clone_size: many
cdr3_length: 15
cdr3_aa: CASSGGGATNEKLFF
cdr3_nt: TGTGCCAGCAGTGGCGGGGGGGCAACTAATGAAAAACTGTTTTTT

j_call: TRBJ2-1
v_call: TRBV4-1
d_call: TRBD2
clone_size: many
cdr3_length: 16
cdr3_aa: CASSQDSAGGQYKQFF
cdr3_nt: TGCGCCAGCAGCCAAGACTCGGCGGGGGGGCAATACAAGCAGTTCTTC

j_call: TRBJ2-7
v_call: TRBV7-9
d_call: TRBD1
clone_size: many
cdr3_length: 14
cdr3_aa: CASSLGDRPYEQYF
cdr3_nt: TGTGCCAGCAGCTTAGGGGACAGACCCTACGAGCAGTACTTC

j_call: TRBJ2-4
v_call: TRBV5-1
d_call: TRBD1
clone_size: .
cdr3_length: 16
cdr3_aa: CASSLGFGTGGNIQYF
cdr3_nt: TGCGCCAGCAGCCTTGGGTTTGGGACAGGGGGAAACATTCAGTACTTC

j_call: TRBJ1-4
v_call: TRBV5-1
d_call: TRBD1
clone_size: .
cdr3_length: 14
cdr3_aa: CASSLEGATEKLFF
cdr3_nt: TGCGCCAGCAGCTTGGAGGGGGCGACTGAAAAACTGTTTTTT

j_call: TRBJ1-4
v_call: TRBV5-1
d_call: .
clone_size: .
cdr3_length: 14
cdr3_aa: CASSLQPSGGTLFF
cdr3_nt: TGCGCCAGCAGCTTGCAGCCCAGCGGGGGGACACTGTTTTTT

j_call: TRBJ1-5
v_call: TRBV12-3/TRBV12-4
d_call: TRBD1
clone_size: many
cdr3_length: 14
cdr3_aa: CASRGTGSNQPQHF
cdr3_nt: TGTGCCAGCAGGGGGACAGGGTCGAATCAGCCCCAGCATTTT

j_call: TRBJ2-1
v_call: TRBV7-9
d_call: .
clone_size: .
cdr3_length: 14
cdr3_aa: CASSPQGPYNEQFF
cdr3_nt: TGTGCCAGCAGCCCCCAGGGGCCCTACAATGAGCAGTTCTTC

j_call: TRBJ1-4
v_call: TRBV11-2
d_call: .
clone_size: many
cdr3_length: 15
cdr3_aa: CASSLLAGEKEKLFF
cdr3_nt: TGTGCCAGCAGCTTACTTGCAGGGGAGAAAGAAAAACTGTTTTTT

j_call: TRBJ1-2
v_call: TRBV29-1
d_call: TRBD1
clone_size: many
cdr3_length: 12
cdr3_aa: CSVATGGYGYTF
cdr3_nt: TGCAGCGTTGCGACAGGGGGCTATGGCTACACCTTC

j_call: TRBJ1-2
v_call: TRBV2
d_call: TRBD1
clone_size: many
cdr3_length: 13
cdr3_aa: CASRSGQGKGYTF
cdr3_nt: TGTGCCAGCAGGTCCGGACAGGGGAAAGGCTACACCTTC

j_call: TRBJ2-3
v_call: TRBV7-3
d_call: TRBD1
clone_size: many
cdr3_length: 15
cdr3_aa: CASSWTGALTDTQYF
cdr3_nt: TGTGCCAGCAGCTGGACAGGGGCCTTGACAGATACGCAGTATTTT

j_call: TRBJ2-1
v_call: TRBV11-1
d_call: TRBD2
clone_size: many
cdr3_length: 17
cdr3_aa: CASSLALVAGDMYEQFF
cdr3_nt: TGTGCCAGCAGCTTAGCGCTGGTAGCGGGAGATATGTATGAGCAGTTCTTC

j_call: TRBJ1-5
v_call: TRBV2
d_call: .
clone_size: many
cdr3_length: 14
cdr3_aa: CASQRTYSNQPQHF
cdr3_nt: TGTGCCAGTCAGCGGACCTATAGCAATCAGCCCCAGCATTTT

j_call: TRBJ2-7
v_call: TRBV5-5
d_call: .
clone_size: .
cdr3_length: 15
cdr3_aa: CASSLDRAINGEQYF
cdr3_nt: TGTGCCAGCAGCTTGGACAGGGCGATCAATGGCGAGCAGTACTTC

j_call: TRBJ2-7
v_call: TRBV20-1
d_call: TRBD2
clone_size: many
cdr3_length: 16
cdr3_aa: CSASPNPGLEAVEQYF
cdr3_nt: TGCAGTGCTAGCCCCAACCCGGGACTAGAAGCGGTCGAGCAGTACTTC

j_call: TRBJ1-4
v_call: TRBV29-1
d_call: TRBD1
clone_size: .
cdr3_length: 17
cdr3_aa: CSVGGDSGYGTGEKLCF
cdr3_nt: TGCAGCGTTGGGGGGGATAGCGGGTACGGGACAGGTGAAAAACTGTGTTTT

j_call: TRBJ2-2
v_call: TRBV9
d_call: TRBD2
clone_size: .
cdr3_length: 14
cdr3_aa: CARRTSGRGGELFF
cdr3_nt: TGTGCTAGGCGGACTAGCGGGAGGGGCGGGGAGCTGTTTTTT

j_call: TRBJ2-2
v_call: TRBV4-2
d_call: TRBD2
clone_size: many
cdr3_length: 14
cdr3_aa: CASRPSGRIGELFF
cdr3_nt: TGTGCCAGCAGACCGAGCGGGAGAATCGGGGAGCTGTTTTTT

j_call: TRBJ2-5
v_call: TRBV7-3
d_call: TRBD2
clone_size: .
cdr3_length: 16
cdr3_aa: CASSLTGASGREAQYF
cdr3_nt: TGTGCCAGCAGCTTAACGGGGGCTAGCGGGAGAGAGGCCCAGTACTTC

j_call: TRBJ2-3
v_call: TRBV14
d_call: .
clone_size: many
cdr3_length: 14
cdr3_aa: CASSQDGGRDTQYF
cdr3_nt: TGTGCCAGCAGCCAAGATGGGGGAAGGGATACGCAGTATTTT

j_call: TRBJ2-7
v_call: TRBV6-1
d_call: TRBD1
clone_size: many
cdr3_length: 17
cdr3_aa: CASSEGTVDRSRIGEYF
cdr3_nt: TGTGCCAGCAGTGAAGGGACTGTGGACAGGAGCCGTATTGGGGAGTACTTC

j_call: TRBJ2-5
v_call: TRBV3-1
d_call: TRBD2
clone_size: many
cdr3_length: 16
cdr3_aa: CASSQDTRGGQETQYF
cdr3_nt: TGTGCCAGCAGCCAAGATACCCGGGGAGGGCAAGAGACCCAGTACTTC

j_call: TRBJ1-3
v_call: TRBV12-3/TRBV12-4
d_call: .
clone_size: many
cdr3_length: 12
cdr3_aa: CASSFVRNTIYF
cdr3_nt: TGTGCCAGCAGTTTCGTGCGCAACACCATATATTTT

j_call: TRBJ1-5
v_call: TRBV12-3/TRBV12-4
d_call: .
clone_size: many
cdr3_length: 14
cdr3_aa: CASSSGQTNQPQHF
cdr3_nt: TGTGCCAGCAGTTCAGGACAGACGAATCAGCCCCAGCATTTT